This entry concerns a single TCR beta chain. It lacks a known antigen. Base qualities are not at hand, and no much larger clone is one base apart. Measured from the cysteine to the phenylalanine, the CDR3 is 11 residues long. Only the CDR3 portion is preserved as DNA: 33 bases, with reading frame beginning at the first base. The germline V gene yields ENHRY for CDR1 and SYGVKD for CDR2. V sheds 4 bases and J sheds 4 bases, leaving 4 bases between their ends. This record comes from a study of T cell responses to AZD1222 COVID-19 vaccine (dated by TCRdb to about 2021). As for the study more broadly: AZD1222 recipients whose second dose came at about 4 weeks and those whose second dose came at about 12 weeks were combined into one group, since spike-specific TCR depth and breadth did not differ between the two schedules. Trial participants were enrolled by age into 18-55, 56-69 and 70-plus year subgroups, with roughly 160, 29 and 62 TCR-sequenced participants respectively. A total of about 230 trial participants underwent TCR sequencing, of whom about 200 received two doses of AZD1222 and some 25 received two doses of the MenACWY control vaccine. Results the study describes overall, beyond this receptor: In the small 56-69-year group, the increase in depth fell short of significance, most likely because of low power. Only five or six AZD1222 recipients were SARS-CoV-2 seropositive at baseline, limiting conclusions about previously exposed vaccinees. Because no day 14 peak-response samples were available, the repertoires could be characterized only after the peak T cell response. Participants were mostly white British and included more females than males, and it was suggested by the authors that clonal diversity may have been underestimated. After two AZD1222 doses, both the breadth and the depth of spike-specific TCRs were significantly higher than at day 0 and than in MenACWY recipients. Reportedly, close to half of the unique spike-specific TCRs recognized epitopes lying outside the regions that are mutated in the B.1.351 and B.1.1.7 variants. Vaccine-associated CD4 TCRs spanned the whole spike protein, with dominant responses in regions 160-218 and 743-854.

The CDR3 regions of human TCRbeta chains were analyzed by immunosequencing. The authors processed their data as follows. TCRs in the repertoires were matched against a reference library of SARS-CoV-2-specific TCRs that had been generated with the MIRA antigen-specificity platform. Breadth meant the fraction of unique TCRs that were SARS-CoV-2-associated, whereas depth meant the fraction of total T cells that were SARS-CoV-2-associated. Using the MIRA data, every spike-specific TCR was mapped to the spike region that the TCR reacted to and assigned to either a CD4 or a CD8 class. Log10-transformed breadth and depth values were compared by one-way ANOVA with Sidak's multiple comparisons tests. TCRdb's version of the immuneACCESS table is confined to in-frame rearrangements and falls short of the full clone set. An unresolved V gene accounts for under half of the shortfall where checked; the remainder is of unknown origin. That table is the source of V, J and clone size, and D and trimming were worked out from the DNA. The sample includes approximately 100,000 clones, with about 90% observed a single time. 16% of the sample is taken by the ten largest.

This specimen's time point label, interpreted: baseline before first vaccination. Vaccinee samples were obtained from the UK trials COV001 and COV002, which included a single-blind randomized controlled phase 2/3 trial of AZD1222 (ChAdOx1 nCoV-19) in healthy adults. Trial participant PBMC samples were collected at day 0 and day 28 after the second dose for TCRbeta chain sequencing. The receptor comes from an adult in good health. Sample: peripheral blood, taken on day 0 of AZD1222 vaccination. Recombination connected TRBV10-3 to TRBJ1-1; the D gene cannot be named for sure. The DNA sequence is TGTGCCATCAGTGGGCGCACTGAAGCTTTCTTT. It codes for CAISGRTEAFF.